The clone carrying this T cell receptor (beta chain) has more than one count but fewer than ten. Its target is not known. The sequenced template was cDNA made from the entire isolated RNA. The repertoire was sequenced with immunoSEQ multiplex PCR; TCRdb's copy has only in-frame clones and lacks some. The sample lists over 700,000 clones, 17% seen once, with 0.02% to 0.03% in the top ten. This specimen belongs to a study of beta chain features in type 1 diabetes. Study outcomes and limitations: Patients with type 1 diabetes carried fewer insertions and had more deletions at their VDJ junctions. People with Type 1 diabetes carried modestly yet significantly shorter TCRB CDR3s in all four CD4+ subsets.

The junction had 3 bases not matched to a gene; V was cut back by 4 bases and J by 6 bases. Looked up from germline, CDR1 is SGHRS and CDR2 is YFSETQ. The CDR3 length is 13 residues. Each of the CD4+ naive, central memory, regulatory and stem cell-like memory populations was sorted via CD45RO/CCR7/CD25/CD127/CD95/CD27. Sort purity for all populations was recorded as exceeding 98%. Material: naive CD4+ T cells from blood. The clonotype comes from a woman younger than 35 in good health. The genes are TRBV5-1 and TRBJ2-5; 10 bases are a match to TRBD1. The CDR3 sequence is CASSADRGKTQYF. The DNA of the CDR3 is TGCGCCAGCAGCGCGGACAGGGGGAAGACCCAGTACTTC. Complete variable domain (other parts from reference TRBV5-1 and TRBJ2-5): KAGVTQTPRYLIKTRGQQVTLSCSPISGHRSVSWYQQTPGQGLQFLFEYFSETQRNKGNFPGRFSGRQFSNSRSEMNVSTLELGDSALYLCASSADRGKTQYFGPGTRLLVL.